The clone carrying this TCR beta chain was counted a single time. PCR used 60 Vbeta primers and 13 Jbeta primers. Measured with immunoSEQ multiplex PCR; TCRdb has only the in-frame clones, and not every one. The sample yields roughly 120,000 clones, 82% seen once. The data are from a study of cytomegalovirus exposure and HLA in healthy donors. Healthy individuals who donated bone marrow served as the donors. V was pared by 4 bases and J by 4 bases, with 8 bases of the junction left unmatched. Germline CDR1 and CDR2: SGHTS and YDEGEE. CDR3 length: 15 amino acids. The J gene is TRBJ2-7, the V gene TRBV5-8, with TRBD1 identical over 10 bases. The specimen sequenced was PBMCs. The source of this sequence is a male donor in good health and CMV-seropositive. CDR3 DNA: TGTGCCAGCAGCCGAGACAGGGGGCGCGAATACGAGCAGTACTTC. This encodes CASSRDRGREYEQYF.